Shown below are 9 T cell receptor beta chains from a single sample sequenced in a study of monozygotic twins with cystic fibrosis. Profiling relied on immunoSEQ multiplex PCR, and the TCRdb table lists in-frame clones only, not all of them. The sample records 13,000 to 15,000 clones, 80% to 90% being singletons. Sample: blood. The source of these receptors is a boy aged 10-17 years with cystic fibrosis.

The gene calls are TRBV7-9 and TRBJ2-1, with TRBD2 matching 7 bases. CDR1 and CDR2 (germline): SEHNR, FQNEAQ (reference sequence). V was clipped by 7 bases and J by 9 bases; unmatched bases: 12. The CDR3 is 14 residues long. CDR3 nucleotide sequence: TGTGCCAGCAACCCCCCGGGCAGGGAGGGTGAGCAGTTCTTC. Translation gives CASNPPGREGEQFF.

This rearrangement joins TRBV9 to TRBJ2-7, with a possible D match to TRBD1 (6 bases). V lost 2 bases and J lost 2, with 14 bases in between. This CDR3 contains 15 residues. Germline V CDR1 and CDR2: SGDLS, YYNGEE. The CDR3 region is CASSVADSLTYEQYF. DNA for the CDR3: TGTGCCAGCAGCGTCGCGGACAGCCTTACCTACGAGCAGTACTTC.

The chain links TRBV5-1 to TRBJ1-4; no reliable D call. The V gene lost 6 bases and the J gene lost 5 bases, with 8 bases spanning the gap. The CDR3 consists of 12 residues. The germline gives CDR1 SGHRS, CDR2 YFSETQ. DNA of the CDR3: TGCGCCAGCAAGGACCAAAATGAAAAACTGTTTTTT. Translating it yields CASKDQNEKLFF.

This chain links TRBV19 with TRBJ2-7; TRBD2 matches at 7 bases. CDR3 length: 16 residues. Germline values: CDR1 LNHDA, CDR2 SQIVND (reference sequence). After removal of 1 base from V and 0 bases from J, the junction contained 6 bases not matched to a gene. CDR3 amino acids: CASSIGGTSASYEQYF. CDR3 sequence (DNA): TGTGCCAGTAGTATAGGAGGCACTAGCGCCTCCTACGAGCAGTACTTC.

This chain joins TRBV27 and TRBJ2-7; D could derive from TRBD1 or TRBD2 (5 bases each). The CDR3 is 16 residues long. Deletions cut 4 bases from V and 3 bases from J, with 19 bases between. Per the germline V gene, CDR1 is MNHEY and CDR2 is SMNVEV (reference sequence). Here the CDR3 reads CASSYDASGTSYEQYF. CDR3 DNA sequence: TGTGCCAGCAGTTACGACGCCTCCGGGACCAGCTACGAGCAGTACTTC.

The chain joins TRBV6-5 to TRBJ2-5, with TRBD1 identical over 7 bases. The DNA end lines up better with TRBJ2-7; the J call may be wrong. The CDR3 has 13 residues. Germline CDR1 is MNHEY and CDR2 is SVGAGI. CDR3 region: CASSDREPYEQYF. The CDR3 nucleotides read TGTGCCAGCAGCGACAGGGAACCCTACGAGCAGTACTTC.

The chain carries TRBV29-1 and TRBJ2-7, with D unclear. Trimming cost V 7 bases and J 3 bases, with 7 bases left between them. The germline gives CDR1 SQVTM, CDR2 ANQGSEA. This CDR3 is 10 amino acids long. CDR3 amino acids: CSALGYEQYF. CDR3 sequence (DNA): TGCAGCGCTCTAGGCTACGAGCAGTACTTC.

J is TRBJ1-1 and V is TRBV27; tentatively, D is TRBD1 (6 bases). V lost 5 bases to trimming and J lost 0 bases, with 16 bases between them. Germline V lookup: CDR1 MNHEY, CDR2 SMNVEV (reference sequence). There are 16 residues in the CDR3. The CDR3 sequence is CASSRAHYRVNTEAFF. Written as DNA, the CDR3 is TGTGCCAGCAGTCGGGCCCACTACAGGGTGAACACTGAAGCTTTCTTT.

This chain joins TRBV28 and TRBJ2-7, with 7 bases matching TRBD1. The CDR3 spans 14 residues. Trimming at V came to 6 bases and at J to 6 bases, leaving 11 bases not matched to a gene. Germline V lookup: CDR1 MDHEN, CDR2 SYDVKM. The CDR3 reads CASSPETGLFEQYF. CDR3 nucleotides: TGTGCCAGCAGCCCAGAGACAGGGCTGTTCGAGCAGTACTTC.